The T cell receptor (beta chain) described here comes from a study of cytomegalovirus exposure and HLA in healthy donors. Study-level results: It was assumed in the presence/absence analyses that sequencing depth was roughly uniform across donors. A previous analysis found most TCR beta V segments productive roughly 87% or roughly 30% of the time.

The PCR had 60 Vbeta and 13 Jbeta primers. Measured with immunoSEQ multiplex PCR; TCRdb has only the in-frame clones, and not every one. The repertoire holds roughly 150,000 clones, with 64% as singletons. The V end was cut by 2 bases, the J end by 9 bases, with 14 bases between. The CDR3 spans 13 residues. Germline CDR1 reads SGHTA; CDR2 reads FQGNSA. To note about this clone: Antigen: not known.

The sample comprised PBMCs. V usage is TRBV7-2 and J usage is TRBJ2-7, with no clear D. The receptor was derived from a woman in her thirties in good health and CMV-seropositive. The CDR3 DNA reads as TGTGCCAGCAGCTTAAAGTGGCAGGCCGGGCAGTACTTC. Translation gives CASSLKWQAGQYF.